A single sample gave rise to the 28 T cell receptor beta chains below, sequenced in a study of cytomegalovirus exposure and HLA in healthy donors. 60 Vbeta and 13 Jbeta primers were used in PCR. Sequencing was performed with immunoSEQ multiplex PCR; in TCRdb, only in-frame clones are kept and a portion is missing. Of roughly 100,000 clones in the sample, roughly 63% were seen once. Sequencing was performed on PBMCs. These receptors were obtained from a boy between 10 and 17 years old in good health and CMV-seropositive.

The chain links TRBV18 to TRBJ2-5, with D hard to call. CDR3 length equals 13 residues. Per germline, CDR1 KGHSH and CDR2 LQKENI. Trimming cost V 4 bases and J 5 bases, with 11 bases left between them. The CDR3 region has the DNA TGTGCCAGCTCACTGGGTTCGCGGGAGACCCAGTACTTC. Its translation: CASSLGSRETQYF.

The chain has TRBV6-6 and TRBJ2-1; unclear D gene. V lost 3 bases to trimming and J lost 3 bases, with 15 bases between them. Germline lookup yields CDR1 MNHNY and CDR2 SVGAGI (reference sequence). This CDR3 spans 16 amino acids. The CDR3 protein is CASSYFIGSGYNEQFF. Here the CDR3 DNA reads TGTGCCAGCAGTTATTTCATCGGTTCGGGCTACAATGAGCAGTTCTTC.

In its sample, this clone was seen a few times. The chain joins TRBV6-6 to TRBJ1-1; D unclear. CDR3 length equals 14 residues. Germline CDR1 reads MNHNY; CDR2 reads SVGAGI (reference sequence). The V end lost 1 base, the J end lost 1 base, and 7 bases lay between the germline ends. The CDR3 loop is CASSYFGENTEAFF. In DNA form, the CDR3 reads TGTGCCAGCAGTTACTTTGGAGAGAACACTGAAGCTTTCTTT.

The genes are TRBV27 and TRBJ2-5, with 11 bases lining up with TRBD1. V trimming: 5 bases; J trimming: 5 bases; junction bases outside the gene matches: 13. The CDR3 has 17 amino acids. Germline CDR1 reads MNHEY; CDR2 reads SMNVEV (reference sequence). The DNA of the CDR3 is TGTGCCAGCAGTATACGGACAGGGGGCGACCTCCAGGAGACCCAGTACTTC. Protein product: CASSIRTGGDLQETQYF.

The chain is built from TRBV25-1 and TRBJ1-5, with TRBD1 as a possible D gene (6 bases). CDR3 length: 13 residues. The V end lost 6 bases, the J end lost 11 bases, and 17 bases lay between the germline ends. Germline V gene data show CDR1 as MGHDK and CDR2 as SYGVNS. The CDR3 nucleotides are TGTGCCAGCAGCCAGGGGAACGGACGTTCCCAGCATTTT. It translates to CASSQGNGRSQHF.

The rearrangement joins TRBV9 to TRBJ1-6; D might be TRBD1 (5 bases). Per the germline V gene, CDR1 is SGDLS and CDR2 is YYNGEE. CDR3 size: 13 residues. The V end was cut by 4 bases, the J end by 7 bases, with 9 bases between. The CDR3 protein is CASSPDRNSPLHF. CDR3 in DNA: TGTGCCAGCAGCCCCGACAGAAATTCACCCCTCCACTTT.

The CDR3 here is CASSLPGIFHQPQHF. For the CDR3, the DNA is TGTGCCAGTAGTCTACCAGGGATATTTCATCAGCCCCAGCATTTT. The chain is built from TRBV19 and TRBJ1-5, with a tentative D call TRBD1 (5 bases). The germline gives CDR1 LNHDA, CDR2 SQIVND (reference sequence). The CDR3 runs 15 residues. V lost 5 bases to trimming and J lost 5 bases, with 16 bases between them.

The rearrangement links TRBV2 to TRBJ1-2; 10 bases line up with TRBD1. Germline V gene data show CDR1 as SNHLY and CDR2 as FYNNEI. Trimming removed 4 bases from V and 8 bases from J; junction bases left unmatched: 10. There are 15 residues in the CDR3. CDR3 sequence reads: CASSVMGQGYGGYTF. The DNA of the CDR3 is TGTGCCAGCAGTGTAATGGGACAGGGGTACGGGGGCTACACCTTC.

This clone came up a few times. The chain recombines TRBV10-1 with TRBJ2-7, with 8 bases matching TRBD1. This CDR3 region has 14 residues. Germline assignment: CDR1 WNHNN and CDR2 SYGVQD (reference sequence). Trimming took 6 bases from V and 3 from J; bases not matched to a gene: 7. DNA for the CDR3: TGCGCCAGCAGGGGGACAGGATTTAGCTACGAGCAGTACTTC. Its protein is CASRGTGFSYEQYF.

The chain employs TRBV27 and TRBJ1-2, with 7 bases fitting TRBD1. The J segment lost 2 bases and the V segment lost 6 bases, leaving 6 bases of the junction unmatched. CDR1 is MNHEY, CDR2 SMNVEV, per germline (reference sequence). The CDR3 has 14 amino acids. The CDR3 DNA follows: TGTGCCAGCAGGCAGACAGGGCGCAACTATGGCTACACCTTC. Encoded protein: CASRQTGRNYGYTF.

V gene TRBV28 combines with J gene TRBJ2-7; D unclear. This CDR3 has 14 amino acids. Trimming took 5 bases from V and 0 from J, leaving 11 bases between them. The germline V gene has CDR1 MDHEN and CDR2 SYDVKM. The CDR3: CASSLPFRSYEQYF. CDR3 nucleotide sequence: TGTGCCAGCAGTCTACCCTTCCGCTCCTACGAGCAGTACTTC.

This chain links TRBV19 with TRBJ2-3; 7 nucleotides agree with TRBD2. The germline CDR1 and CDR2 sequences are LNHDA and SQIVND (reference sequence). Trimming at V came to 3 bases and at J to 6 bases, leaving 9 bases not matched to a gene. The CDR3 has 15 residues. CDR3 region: CASSIRAGVPDTQYF. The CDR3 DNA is TGTGCCAGTAGTATCCGGGCGGGAGTACCCGATACGCAGTATTTT.

Here the CDR3 DNA reads TGTGCCAGCAGTGATACTAGCGGGAGCCCCGATACGCAGTATTTT. Translation: CASSDTSGSPDTQYF. The J gene is TRBJ2-3, the V gene TRBV2; TRBD2 matches 11 bases. The CDR3 is made up of 15 amino acids. Per germline, CDR1 SNHLY and CDR2 FYNNEI. After removal of 3 bases from V and 6 bases from J, the junction contained 5 bases not matched to a gene. Looking up the rest from reference TRBV2 and TRBJ2-3 gives the full variable domain: EPEVTQTPSHQVTQMGQEVILRCVPISNHLYFYWYRQILGQKVEFLVSFYNNEISEKSEIFDDQFSVERPDGSNFTLKIRSTKLEDSAMYFCASSDTSGSPDTQYFGPGTRLTVL.

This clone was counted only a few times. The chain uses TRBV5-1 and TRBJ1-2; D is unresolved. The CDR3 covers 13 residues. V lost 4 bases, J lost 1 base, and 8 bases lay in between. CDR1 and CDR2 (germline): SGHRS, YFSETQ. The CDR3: CASSVQHNYGYTF. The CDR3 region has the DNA TGCGCCAGCAGCGTACAGCATAACTATGGCTACACCTTC.

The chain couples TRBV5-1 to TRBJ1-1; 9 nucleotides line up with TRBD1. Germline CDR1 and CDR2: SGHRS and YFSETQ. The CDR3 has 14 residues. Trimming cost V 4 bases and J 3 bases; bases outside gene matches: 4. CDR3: CASSVRDRDTEAFF. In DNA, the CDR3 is TGCGCCAGCAGCGTCCGGGACAGGGACACTGAAGCTTTCTTT.

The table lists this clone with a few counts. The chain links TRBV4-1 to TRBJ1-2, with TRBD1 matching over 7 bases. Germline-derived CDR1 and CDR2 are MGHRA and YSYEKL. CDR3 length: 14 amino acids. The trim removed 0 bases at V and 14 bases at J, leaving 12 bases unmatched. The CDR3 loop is CASSQDVSGGTYTF. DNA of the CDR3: TGCGCCAGCAGCCAAGACGTGTCAGGGGGGACTTATACCTTC.

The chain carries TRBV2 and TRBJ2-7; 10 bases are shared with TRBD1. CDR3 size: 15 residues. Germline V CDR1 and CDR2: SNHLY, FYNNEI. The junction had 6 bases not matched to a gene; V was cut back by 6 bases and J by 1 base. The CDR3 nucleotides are TGTGCCAGCAGCCTCGGACAGGGGGTATCCTACGAGCAGTACTTC. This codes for CASSLGQGVSYEQYF.

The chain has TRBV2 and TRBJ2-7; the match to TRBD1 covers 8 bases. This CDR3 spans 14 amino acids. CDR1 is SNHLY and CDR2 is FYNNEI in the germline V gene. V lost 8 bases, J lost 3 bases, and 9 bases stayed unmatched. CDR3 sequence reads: CASSYRTGLYEQYF. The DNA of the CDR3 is TGTGCCAGCTCCTACAGGACAGGGCTCTACGAGCAGTACTTC.

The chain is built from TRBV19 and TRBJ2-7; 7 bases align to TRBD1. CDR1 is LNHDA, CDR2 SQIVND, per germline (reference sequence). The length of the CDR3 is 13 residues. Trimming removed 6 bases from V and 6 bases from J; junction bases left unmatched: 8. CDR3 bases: TGTGCCAGTAGCTGGACAGGTATAGGCGAGCAGTACTTC. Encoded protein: CASSWTGIGEQYF.

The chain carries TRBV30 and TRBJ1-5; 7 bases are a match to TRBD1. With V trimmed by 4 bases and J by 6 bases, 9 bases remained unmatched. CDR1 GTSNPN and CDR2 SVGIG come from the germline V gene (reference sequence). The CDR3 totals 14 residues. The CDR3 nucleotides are TGTGCCTGGACCCGGACAGGTCAATCTCAGCCCCAGCATTTT. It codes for CAWTRTGQSQPQHF.

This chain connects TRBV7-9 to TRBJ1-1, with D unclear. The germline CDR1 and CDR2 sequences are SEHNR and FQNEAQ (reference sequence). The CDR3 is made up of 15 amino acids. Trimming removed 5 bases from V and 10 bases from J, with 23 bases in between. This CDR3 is CASSPRRANPGGAFF. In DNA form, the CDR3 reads TGTGCCAGCAGCCCCCGTAGGGCCAACCCTGGAGGAGCTTTCTTT.

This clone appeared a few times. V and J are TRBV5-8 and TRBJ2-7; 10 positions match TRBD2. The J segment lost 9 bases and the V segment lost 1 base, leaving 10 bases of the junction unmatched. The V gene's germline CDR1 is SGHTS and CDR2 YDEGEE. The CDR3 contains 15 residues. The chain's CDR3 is CASSLRLAGVRGQYF. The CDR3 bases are TGTGCCAGCAGCTTGCGACTAGCGGGCGTCCGAGGGCAGTACTTC.

DNA for the CDR3: TGTGCCAGCAGCTTCTACAGGGGGGTAAACACTGAAGCTTTCTTT. Protein: CASSFYRGVNTEAFF. This sequence joins TRBV6-5 and TRBJ1-1; 8 nucleotides line up with TRBD1. This CDR3 contains 15 residues. After removal of 6 bases from V and 2 bases from J, the junction contained 8 bases not matched to a gene. Germline-derived CDR1 and CDR2 are MNHEY and SVGAGI.

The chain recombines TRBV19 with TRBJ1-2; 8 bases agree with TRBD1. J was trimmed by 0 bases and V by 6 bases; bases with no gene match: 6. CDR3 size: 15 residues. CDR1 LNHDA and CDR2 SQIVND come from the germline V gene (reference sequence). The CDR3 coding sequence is TGTGCCAGTAGCTTTAGGGACAGGCCTAACTATGGCTACACCTTC. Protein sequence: CASSFRDRPNYGYTF.

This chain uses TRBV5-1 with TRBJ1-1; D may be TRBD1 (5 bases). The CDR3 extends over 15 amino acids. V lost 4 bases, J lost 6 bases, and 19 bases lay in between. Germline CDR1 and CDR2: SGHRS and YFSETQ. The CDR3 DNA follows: TGCGCCAGCAGCAGCGGGGACGGGTTGAGTTCTGAAGCTTTCTTT. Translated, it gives CASSSGDGLSSEAFF.

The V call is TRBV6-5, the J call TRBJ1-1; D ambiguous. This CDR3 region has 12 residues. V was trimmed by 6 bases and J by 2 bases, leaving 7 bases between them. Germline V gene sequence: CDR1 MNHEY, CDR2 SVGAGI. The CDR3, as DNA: TGTGCCAGCAGCGGGTATAACACTGAAGCTTTCTTT. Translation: CASSGYNTEAFF.

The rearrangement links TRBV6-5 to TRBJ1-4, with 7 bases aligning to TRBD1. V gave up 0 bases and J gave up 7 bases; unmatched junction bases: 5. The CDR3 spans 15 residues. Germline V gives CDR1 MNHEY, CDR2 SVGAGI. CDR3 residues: CASSYSGQPGEKLFF. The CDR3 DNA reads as TGTGCCAGCAGTTACTCGGGACAGCCGGGTGAAAAACTGTTTTTT.

The CDR3 DNA reads TGTGCCAGCAGCTTAAGCCAACACCAAGAGACCCAGTACTTC. Amino acid sequence: CASSLSQHQETQYF. V is TRBV7-2 and J is TRBJ2-5; D call uncertain. V gave up 2 bases and J gave up 0 bases, with 7 bases separating them. Looked up from germline, CDR1 is SGHTA and CDR2 is FQGNSA. The CDR3 is 14 residues long. The full variable domain, rest sourced from reference TRBV7-2 and TRBJ2-5, is GAGVSQSPSNKVTEKGKDVELRCDPISGHTALYWYRQSLGQGLEFLIYFQGNSAPDKSGLPSDRFSAERTGGSVSTLTIQRTQQEDSAVYLCASSLSQHQETQYFGPGTRLLVL.